Included here is one T cell receptor (beta chain) sequence, with context. This sample was included in a study of control samples from healthy donors and cancer patients. The CDR3 loop spans 14 amino acids. Germline CDR1 is SGHTA and CDR2 is FQGTGA. V lost 2 bases and J 7 bases, leaving 9 bases between the germline ends. Libraries were prepared by immunoSEQ multiplex PCR; TCRdb keeps only in-frame clonotypes and omits some of them. Of about 130,000 clones listed, about 95% are singletons. This TCR came from a man younger than 45 in good health. Sequenced material: blood. This chain joins TRBV7-3 and TRBJ1-6, with D tentatively TRBD1 (5 bases). The CDR3 nucleotides are TGTGCCAGCAGCTTACTGAGGGGAAATTCACCCCTCCACTTT. It is translated as CASSLLRGNSPLHF.